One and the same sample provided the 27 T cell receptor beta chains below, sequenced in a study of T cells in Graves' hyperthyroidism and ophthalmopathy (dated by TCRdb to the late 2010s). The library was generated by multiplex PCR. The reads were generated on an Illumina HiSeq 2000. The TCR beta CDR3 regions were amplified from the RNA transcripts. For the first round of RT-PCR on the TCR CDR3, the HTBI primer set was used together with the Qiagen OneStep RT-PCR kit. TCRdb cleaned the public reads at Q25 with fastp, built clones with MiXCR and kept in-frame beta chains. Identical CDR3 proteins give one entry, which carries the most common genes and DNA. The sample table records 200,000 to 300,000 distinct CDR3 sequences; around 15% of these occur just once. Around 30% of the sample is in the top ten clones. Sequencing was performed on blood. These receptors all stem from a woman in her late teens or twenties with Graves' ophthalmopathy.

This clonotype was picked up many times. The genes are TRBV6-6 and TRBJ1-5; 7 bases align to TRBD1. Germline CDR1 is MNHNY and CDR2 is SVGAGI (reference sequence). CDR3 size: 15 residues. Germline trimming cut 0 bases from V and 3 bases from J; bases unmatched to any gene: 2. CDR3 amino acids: CASSYSGQTNQPQHF. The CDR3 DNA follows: TGTGCCAGCAGTTACTCGGGACAGACCAATCAGCCCCAGCATTTT.

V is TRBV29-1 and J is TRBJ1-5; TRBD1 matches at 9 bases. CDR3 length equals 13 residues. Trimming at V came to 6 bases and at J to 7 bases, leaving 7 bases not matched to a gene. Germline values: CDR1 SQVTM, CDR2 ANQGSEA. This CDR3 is CSVLPGQGQPQHF. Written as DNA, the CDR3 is TGCAGCGTCCTACCGGGACAGGGCCAGCCCCAGCATTTT. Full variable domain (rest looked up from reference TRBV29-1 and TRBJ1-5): SAVISQKPSRDICQRGTSLTIQCQVDSQVTMMFWYRQQPGQSLTLIATANQGSEATYESGFVIDKFPISRPNLTFSTLTVSNMSPEDSSIYLCSVLPGQGQPQHFGDGTRLSIL.

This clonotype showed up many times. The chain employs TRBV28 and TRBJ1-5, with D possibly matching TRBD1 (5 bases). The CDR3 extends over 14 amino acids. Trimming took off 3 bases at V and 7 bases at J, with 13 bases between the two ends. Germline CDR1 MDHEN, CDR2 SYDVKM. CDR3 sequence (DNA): TGTGCCAGCAGTTTTGGGGGGGTTGGGCAGCCCCAGCATTTT. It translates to CASSFGGVGQPQHF.

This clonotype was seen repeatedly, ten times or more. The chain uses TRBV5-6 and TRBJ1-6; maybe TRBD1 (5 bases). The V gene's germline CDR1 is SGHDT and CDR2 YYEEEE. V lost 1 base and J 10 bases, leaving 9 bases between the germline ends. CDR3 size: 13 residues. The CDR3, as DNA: TGTGCCAGCAGCTTGTCAGGGTGGTCACCCCTCCACTTT. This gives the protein CASSLSGWSPLHF.

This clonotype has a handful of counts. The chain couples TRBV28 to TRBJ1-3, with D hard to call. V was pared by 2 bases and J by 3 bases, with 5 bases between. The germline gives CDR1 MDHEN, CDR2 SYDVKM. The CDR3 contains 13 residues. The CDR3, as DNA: TGTGCCAGCAGTTTAACCCATGGAAACACCATATATTTT. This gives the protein CASSLTHGNTIYF.

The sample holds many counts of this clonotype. The chain's CDR3 is CASSFLGQQFSYEQYF. The CDR3 DNA reads TGTGCCAGCAGTTTCTTGGGCCAGCAATTCTCCTACGAGCAGTACTTC. This chain uses TRBV28 with TRBJ2-7; D is uncertain. Germline V gene lookup returns CDR1 MDHEN and CDR2 SYDVKM. With 3 bases removed from V and 0 bases from J, the gap between germline ends came to 15 bases. The CDR3 extends over 16 amino acids.

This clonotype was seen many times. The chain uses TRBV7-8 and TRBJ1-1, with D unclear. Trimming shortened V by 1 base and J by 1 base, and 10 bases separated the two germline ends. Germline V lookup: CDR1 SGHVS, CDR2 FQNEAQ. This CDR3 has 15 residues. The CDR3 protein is CASSLVSGGNTEAFF. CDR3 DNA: TGTGCCAGCAGCTTAGTTTCAGGAGGGAACACTGAAGCTTTCTTT.

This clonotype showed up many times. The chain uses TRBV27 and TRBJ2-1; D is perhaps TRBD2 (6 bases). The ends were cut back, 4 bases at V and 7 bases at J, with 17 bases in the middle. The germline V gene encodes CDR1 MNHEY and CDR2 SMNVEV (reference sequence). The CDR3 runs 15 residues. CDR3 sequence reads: CASSSGRGTSNEQFF. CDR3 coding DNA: TGTGCCAGCAGTTCCGGTAGAGGGACTTCGAATGAGCAGTTCTTC.

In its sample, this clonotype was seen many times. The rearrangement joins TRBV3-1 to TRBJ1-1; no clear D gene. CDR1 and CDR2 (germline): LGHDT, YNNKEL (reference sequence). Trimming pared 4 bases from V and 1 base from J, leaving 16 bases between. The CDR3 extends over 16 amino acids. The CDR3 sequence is CASSRLLPAWNTEAFF. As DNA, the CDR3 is TGTGCCAGCAGCCGCCTTCTCCCAGCCTGGAACACTGAAGCTTTCTTT.

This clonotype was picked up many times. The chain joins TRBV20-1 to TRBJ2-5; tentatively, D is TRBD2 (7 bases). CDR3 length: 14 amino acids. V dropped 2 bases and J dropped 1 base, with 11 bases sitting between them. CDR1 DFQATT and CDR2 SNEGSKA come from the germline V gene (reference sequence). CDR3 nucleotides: TGCAGTGCTAGACGGGGGGCCAGCCAAGAGACCCAGTACTTC. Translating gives CSARRGASQETQYF.

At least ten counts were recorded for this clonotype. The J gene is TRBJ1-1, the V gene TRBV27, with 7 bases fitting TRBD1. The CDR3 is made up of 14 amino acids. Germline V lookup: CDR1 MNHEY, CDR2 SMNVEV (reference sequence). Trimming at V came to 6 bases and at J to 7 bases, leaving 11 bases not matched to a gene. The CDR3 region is CASRPLGRGHEAFF. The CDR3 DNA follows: TGTGCCAGCAGACCCCTAGGAAGGGGGCATGAAGCTTTCTTT.

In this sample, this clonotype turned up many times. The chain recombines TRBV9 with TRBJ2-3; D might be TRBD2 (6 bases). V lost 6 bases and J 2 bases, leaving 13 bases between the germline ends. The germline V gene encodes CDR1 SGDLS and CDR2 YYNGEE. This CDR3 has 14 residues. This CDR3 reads CASKGGQDTDTQYF. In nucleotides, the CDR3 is TGTGCCAGCAAAGGAGGGCAGGACACAGATACGCAGTATTTT.

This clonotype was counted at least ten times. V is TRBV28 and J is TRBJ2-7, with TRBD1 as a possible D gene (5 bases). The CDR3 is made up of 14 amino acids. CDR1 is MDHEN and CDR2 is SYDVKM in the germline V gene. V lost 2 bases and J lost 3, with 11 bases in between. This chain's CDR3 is CASSLTQGRYEQYF. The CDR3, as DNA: TGTGCCAGCAGTTTAACCCAGGGCCGCTACGAGCAGTACTTC.

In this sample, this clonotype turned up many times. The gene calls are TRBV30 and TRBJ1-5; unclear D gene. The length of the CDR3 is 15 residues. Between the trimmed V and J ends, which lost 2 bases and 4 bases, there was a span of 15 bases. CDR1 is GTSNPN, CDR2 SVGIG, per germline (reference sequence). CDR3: CAWSRRGTSNQPQHF. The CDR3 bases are TGTGCCTGGAGTCGCCGGGGAACTAGTAATCAGCCCCAGCATTTT.

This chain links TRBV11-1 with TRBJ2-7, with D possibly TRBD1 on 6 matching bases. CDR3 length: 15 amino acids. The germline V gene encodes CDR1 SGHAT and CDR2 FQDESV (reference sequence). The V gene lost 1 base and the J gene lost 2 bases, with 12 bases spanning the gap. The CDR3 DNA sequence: TGTGCCAGCAGCTTAGACAGGGCCCATACCTACGAGCAGTACTTC. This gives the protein CASSLDRAHTYEQYF.

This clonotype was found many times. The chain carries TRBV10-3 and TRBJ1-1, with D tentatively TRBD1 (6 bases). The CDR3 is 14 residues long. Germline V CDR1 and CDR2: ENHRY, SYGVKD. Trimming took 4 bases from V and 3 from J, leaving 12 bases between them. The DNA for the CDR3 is TGTGCCATCAGTGCGACAGGTCGGTACACTGAAGCTTTCTTT. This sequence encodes CAISATGRYTEAFF.

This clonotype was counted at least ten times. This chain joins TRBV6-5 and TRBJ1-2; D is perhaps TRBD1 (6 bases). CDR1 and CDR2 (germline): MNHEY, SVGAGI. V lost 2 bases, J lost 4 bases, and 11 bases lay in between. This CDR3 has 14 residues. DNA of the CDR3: TGTGCCAGCAGTTACGGTCGGGACATCTATGGCTACACCTTC. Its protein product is CASSYGRDIYGYTF.

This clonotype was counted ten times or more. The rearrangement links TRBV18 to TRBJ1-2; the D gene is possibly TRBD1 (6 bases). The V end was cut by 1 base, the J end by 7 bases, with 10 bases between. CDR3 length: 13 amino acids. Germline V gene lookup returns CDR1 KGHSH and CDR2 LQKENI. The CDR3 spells CASSPQGGGGYTF. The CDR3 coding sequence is TGTGCCAGCTCACCACAGGGGGGTGGTGGCTACACCTTC. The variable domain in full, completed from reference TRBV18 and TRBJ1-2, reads NAGVMQNPRHLVRRRGQEARLRCSPMKGHSHVYWYRQLPEEGLKFMVYLQKENIIDESGMPKERFSAEFPKEGPSILRIQQVVRGDSAAYFCASSPQGGGGYTFGSGTRLTVV.

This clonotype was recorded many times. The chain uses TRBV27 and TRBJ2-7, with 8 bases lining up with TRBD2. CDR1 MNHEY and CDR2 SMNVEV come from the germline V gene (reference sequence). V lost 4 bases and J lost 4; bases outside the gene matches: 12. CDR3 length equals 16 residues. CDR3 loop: CASSSLWGSGIYEQYF. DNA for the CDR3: TGTGCCAGCAGTTCCCTTTGGGGTAGCGGGATATACGAGCAGTACTTC.

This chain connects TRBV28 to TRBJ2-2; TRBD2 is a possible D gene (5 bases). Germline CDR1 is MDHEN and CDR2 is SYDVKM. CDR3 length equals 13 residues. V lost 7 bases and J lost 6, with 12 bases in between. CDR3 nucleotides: TGTGCCAGCAACCGAGGGCCAGCCGGGGAGCTGTTTTTT. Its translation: CASNRGPAGELFF. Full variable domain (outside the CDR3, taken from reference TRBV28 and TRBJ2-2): DVKVTQSSRYLVKRTGEKVFLECVQDMDHENMFWYRQDPGLGLRLIYFSYDVKMKEKGDIPEGYSVSREKKERFSLILESASTNQTSMYLCASNRGPAGELFFGEGSRLTVL.

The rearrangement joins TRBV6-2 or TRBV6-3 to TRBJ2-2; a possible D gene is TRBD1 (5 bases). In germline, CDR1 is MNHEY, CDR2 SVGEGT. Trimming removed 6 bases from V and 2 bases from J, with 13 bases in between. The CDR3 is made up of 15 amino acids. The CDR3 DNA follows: TGTGCCAGCAGCTCCCGACAGCGAAACACCGGGGAGCTGTTTTTT. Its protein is CASSSRQRNTGELFF.

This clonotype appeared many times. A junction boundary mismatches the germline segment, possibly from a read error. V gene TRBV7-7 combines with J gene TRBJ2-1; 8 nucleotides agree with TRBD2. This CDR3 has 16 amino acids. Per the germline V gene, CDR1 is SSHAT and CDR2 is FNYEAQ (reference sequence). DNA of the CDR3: TGTGCTAGCAGCGCCCTAGCGGGCAGCTCCTACAATGAGCAGTTCTTC. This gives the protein CASSALAGSSYNEQFF.

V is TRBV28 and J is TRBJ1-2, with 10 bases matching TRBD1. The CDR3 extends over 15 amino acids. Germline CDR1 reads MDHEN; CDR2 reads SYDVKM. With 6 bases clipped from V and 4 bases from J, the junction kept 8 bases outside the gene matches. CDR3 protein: CASRDDRGLLYGYTF. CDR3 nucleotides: TGTGCCAGCAGGGACGACAGGGGGCTGCTCTATGGCTACACCTTC.

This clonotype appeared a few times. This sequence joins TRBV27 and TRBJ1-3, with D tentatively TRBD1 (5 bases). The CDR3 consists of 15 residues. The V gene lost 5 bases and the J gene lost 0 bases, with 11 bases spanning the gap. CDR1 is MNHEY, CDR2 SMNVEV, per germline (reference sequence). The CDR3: CASSPSTVSGNTIYF. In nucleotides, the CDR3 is TGTGCCAGCAGTCCCTCGACAGTCTCTGGAAACACCATATATTTT.

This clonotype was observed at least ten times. CDR3 sequence: CASSQVKSGRLQETQYF. The DNA for the CDR3 is TGTGCCAGCAGCCAAGTAAAGAGCGGGAGGTTACAAGAGACCCAGTACTTC. V is TRBV3-1 and J is TRBJ2-5; 9 bases are shared with TRBD2. This CDR3 contains 17 residues. Germline V gene sequence: CDR1 LGHDT, CDR2 YNNKEL (reference sequence). V dropped 1 base and J dropped 2; count of bases not matched to a gene: 8.

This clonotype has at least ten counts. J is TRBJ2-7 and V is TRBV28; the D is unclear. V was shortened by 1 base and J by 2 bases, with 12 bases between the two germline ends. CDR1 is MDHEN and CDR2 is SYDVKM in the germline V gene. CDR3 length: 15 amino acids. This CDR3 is CASSLFRSPTYEQYF. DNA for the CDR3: TGTGCCAGCAGTTTATTCCGGAGCCCCACCTACGAGCAGTACTTC.

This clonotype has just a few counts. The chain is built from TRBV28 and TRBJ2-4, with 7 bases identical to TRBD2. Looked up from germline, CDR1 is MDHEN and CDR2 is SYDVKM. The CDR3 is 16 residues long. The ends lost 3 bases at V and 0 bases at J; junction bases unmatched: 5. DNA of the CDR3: TGTGCCAGCAGTTTTGGGACTAATTTAGCCAAAAACATTCAGTACTTC. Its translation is CASSFGTNLAKNIQYF.